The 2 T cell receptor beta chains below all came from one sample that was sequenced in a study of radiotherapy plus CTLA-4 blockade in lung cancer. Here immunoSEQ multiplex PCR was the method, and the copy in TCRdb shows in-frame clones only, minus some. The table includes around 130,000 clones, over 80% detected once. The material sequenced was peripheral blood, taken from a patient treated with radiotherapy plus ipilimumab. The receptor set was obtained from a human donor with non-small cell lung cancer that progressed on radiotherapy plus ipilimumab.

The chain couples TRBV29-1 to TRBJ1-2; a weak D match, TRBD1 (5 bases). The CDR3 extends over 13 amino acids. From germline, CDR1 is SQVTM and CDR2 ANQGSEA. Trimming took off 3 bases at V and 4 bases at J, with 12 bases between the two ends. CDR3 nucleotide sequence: TGCAGCGTTGAGAATGGGGCTAGCTATGGCTACACCTTC. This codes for CSVENGASYGYTF.

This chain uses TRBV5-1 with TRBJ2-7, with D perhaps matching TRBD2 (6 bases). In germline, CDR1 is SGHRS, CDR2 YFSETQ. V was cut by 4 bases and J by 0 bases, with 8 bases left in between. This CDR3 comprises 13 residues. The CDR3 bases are TGCGCCAGCAGCCCGGGACTCTCCTACGAGCAGTACTTC. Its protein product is CASSPGLSYEQYF.